This T cell receptor beta chain was captured in a study of blood T cell repertoires in COVID-19. As for the study in general: Sites in the United States, Italy and Spain provided acute and convalescent COVID-19 samples. T cells, B-cell-depleted T cells, or PBMCs supplied cDNA or gDNA.

In the original processing: Reference gene primer amplification gave estimated nucleated cell counts. Libraries were prepared by immunoSEQ multiplex PCR; TCRdb keeps only in-frame clonotypes and omits some of them. V and J calls and clone size are copied from that table; D and trimming were computed from the DNA. In the table there are some 150,000 clones, 80% to 90% of which are singletons. Trimming cost V 3 bases and J 0 bases, with 6 bases left between them. The germline V gene encodes CDR1 SGHNT and CDR2 YYREEE (reference sequence). The CDR3 has 13 amino acids. The genes are TRBV5-4 and TRBJ1-1; D unclear. This TCR came from a woman in her fifties or sixties with active or convalescent COVID-19. Source material: peripheral blood. The DNA for the CDR3 is TGTGCCAGCAGCTCCGACATGAACACTGAAGCTTTCTTT. Translated, it gives CASSSDMNTEAFF.